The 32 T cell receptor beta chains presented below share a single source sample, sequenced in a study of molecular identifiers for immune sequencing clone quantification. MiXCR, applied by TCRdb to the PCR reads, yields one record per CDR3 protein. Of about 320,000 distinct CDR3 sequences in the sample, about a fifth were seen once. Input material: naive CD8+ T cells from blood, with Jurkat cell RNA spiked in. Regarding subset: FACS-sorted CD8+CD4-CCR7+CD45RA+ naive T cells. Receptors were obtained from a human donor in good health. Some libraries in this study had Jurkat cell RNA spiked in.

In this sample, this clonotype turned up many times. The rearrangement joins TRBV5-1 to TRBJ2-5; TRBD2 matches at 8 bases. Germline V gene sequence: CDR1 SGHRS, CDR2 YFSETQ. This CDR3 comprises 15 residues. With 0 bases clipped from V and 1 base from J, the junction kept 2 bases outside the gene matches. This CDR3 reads CASSLGREGQETQYF. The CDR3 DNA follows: TGCGCCAGCAGCTTGGGACGGGAGGGCCAAGAGACCCAGTACTTC.

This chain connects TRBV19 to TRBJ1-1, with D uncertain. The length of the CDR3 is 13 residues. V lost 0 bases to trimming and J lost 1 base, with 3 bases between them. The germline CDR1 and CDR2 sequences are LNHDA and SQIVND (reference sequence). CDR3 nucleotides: TGTGCCAGTAGTATAGACCAGAACACTGAAGCTTTCTTT. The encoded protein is CASSIDQNTEAFF. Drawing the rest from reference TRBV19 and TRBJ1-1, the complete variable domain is DGGITQSPKYLFRKEGQNVTLSCEQNLNHDAMYWYRQDPGQGLRLIYYSQIVNDFQKGDIAEGYSVSREKKESFPLTVTSAQKNPTAFYLCASSIDQNTEAFFGQGTRLTVV.

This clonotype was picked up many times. CDR3 nucleotides: TGTGCCAGCAGCTTGTCAGATACGCAGTATTTT. Amino acids: CASSLSDTQYF. V gene TRBV28 combines with J gene TRBJ2-3; no definite D call. CDR1 and CDR2 (germline): MDHEN, SYDVKM. Trimming took off 6 bases at V and 4 bases at J, with 5 bases between the two ends. The CDR3 covers 11 residues. Together with reference TRBV28 and TRBJ2-3, the CDR3 gives the full variable domain: DVKVTQSSRYLVKRTGEKVFLECVQDMDHENMFWYRQDPGLGLRLIYFSYDVKMKEKGDIPEGYSVSREKKERFSLILESASTNQTSMYLCASSLSDTQYFGPGTRLTVL.

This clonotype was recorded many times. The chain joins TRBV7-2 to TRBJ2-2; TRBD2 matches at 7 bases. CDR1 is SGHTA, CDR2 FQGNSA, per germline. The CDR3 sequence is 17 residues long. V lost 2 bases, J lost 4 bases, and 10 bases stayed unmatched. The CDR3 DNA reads TGTGCCAGCAGCTTATATGTGAAAGCGGGGAGCACCGGGGAGCTGTTTTTT. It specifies CASSLYVKAGSTGELFF. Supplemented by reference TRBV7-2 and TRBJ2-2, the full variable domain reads GAGVSQSPSNKVTEKGKDVELRCDPISGHTALYWYRQSLGQGLEFLIYFQGNSAPDKSGLPSDRFSAERTGGSVSTLTIQRTQQEDSAVYLCASSLYVKAGSTGELFFGEGSRLTVL.

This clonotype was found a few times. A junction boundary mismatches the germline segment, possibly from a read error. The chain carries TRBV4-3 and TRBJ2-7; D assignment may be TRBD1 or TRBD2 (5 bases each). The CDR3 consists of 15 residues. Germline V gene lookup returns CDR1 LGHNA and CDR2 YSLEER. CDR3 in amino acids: CASSRLRDGSYEQCF. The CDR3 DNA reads TGCGCCAGCAGCCGTCTCCGGGACGGATCCTACGAGCAGTGCTTC.

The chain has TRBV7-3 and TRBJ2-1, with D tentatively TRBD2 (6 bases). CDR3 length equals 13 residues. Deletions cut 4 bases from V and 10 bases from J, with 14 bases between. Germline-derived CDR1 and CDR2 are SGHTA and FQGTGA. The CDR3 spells CASSSAGIGEQFF. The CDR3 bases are TGTGCCAGCAGCTCGGCGGGGATCGGGGAGCAGTTCTTC.

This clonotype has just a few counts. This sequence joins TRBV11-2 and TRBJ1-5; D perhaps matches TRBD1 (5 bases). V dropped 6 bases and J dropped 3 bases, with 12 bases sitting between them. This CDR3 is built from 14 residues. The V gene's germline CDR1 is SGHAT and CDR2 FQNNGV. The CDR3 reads CASSTTATNQPQHF. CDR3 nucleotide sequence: TGTGCCAGCAGTACGACAGCAACCAATCAGCCCCAGCATTTT.

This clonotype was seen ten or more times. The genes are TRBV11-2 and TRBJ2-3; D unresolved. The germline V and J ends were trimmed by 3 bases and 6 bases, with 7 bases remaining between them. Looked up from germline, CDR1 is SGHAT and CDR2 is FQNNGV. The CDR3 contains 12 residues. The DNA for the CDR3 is TGTGCCAGCAGCTTTGGTGGGGATACGCAGTATTTT. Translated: CASSFGGDTQYF. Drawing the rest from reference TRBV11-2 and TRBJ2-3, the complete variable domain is EAGVAQSPRYKIIEKRQSVAFWCNPISGHATLYWYQQILGQGPKLLIQFQNNGVVDDSQLPKDRFSAERLKGVDSTLKIQPAKLEDSAVYLCASSFGGDTQYFGPGTRLTVL.

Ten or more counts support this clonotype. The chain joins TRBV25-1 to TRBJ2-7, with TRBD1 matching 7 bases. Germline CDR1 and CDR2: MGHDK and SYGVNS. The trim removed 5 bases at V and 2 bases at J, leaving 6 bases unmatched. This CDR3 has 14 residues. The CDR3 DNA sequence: TGTGCCAGCAGTTCCCTTGGACAGGCCTACGAGCAGTACTTC. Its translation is CASSSLGQAYEQYF.

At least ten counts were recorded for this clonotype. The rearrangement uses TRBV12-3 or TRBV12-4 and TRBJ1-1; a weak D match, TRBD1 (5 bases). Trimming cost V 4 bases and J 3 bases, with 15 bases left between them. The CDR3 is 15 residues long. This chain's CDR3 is CASSSLREGHTEAFF. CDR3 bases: TGTGCCAGCAGTTCCCTCAGGGAAGGGCACACTGAAGCTTTCTTT.

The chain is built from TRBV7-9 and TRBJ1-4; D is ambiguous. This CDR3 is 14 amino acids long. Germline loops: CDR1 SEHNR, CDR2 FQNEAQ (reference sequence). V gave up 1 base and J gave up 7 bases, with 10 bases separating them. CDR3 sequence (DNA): TGTGCCAGCAGCTTAGATCCATCAGGTGAAAAACTGTTTTTT. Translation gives CASSLDPSGEKLFF.

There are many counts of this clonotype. CDR3 nucleotide sequence: TGTGCCAGCAGCTTAGGTCCCCGGGGATCCTACAATGAGCAGTTCTTC. Encoded protein: CASSLGPRGSYNEQFF. This chain uses TRBV7-8 with TRBJ2-1; a possible D gene is TRBD2 (5 bases). V was trimmed by 1 base and J by 1 base, leaving 11 bases between them. CDR1 is SGHVS, CDR2 FQNEAQ, per germline. The CDR3 spans 16 residues.

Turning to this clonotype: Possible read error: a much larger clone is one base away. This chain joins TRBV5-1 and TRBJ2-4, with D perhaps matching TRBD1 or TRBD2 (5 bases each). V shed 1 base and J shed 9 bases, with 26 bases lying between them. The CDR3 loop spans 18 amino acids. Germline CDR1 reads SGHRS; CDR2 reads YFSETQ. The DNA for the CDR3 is TGCGCCAGCAGCTTGTATCCCCGAGGGTCGGAGGTCCAGGGCATTCAGTACTTC. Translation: CASSLYPRGSEVQGIQYF.

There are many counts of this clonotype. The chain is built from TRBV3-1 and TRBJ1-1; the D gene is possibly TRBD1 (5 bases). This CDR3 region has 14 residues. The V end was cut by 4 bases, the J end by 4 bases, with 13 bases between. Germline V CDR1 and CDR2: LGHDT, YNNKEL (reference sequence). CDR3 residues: CASSPPDRATEAFF. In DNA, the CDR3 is TGTGCCAGCAGCCCACCCGACAGAGCCACTGAAGCTTTCTTT.

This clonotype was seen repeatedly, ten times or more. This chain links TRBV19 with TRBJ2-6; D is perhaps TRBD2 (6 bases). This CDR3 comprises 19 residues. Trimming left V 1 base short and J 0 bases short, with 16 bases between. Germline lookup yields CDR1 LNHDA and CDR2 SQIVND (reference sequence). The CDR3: CASSIASGGALSGANVLTF. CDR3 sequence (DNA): TGTGCCAGTAGTATAGCTAGTGGCGGGGCCCTCTCTGGGGCCAACGTCCTGACTTTC.

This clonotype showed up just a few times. This CDR3 is CAISEQTTDTQYF. CDR3 coding DNA: TGTGCCATCAGTGAACAGACCACAGATACGCAGTATTTT. The V and J genes are TRBV10-3 and TRBJ2-3, with unresolved D. Per germline, CDR1 ENHRY and CDR2 SYGVKD. The CDR3 sequence is 13 residues long. V lost 3 bases, J lost 2 bases, and 6 bases lay in between.

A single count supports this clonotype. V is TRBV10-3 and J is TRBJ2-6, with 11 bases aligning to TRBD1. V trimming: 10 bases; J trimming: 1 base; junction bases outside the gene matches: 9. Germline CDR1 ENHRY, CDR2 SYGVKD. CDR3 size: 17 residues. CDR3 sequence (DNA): TGTGCCACCGACTCGGGACAGGGGGTATCTGGGGCCAACGTCCTGACTTTC. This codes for CATDSGQGVSGANVLTF.

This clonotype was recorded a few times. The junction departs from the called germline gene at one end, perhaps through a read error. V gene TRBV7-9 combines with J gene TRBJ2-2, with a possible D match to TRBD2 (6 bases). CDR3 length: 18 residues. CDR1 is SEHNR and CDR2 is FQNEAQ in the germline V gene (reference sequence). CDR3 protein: CARSSPVAGSMGTGELFF. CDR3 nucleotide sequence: TGTGCCCGCAGCTCCCCCGTCGCGGGGTCAATGGGGACCGGGGAGCTGTTTTTT.

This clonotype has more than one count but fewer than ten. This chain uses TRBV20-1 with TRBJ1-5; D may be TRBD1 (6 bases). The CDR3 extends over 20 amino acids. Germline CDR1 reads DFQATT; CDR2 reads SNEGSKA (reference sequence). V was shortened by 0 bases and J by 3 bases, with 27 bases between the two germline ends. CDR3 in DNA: TGCAGTGCTAGAGATCTGTATCGGGGGCACTCCCCTCGTGACAATCAGCCCCAGCATTTT. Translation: CSARDLYRGHSPRDNQPQHF.

The DNA for the CDR3 is TGTGCCAGCAGCACCACTACAGGGCTCGGGGAGACCCAGTACTTC. The encoded protein is CASSTTTGLGETQYF. This sequence joins TRBV11-2 and TRBJ2-5; possibly TRBD1 for D (6 bases). The CDR3 runs to 15 residues. The germline CDR1 and CDR2 sequences are SGHAT and FQNNGV. The V end lost 5 bases, the J end lost 5 bases, and 18 bases lay between the germline ends. Full variable domain (rest looked up from reference TRBV11-2 and TRBJ2-5): EAGVAQSPRYKIIEKRQSVAFWCNPISGHATLYWYQQILGQGPKLLIQFQNNGVVDDSQLPKDRFSAERLKGVDSTLKIQPAKLEDSAVYLCASSTTTGLGETQYFGPGTRLLVL.

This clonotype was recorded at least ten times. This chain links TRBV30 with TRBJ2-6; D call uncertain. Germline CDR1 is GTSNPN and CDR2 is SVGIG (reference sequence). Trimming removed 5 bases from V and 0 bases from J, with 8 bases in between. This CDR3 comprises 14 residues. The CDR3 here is CAWDGYSGANVLTF. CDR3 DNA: TGTGCCTGGGACGGATACTCTGGGGCCAACGTCCTGACTTTC.

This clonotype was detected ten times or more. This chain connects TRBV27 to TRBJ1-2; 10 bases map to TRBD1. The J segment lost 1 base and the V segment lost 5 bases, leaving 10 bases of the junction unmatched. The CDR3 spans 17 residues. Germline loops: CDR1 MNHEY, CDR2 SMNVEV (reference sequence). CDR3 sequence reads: CASSPIDRGQGNYGYTF. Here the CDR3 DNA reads TGTGCCAGCAGTCCCATTGACAGGGGGCAGGGTAACTATGGCTACACCTTC.

The CDR3 nucleotides are TGTGCCAGCAGTTACGGGGGGGGGGCAGGGGGCTACGAGCAGTACTTC. Translating gives CASSYGGGAGGYEQYF. This chain links TRBV6-5 with TRBJ2-7; the D call may be TRBD1 or TRBD2 (7 bases each). CDR3 size: 16 residues. The germline V gene has CDR1 MNHEY and CDR2 SVGAGI. V was shortened by 2 bases and J by 3 bases, with 17 bases between the two germline ends.

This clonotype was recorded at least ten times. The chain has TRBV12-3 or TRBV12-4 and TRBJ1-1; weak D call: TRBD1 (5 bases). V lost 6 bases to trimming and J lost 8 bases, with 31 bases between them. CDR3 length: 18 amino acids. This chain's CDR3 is CASRSPTSPLAGPYEAFF. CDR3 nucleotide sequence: TGTGCCAGCAGGTCCCCGACCAGCCCTCTGGCAGGGCCCTACGAAGCTTTCTTT.

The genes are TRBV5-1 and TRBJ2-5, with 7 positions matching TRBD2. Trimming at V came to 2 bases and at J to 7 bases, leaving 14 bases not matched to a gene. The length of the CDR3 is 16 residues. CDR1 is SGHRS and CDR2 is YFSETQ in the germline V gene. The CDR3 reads CASSFGGGPSFGTQYF. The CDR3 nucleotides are TGCGCCAGCAGCTTTGGGGGAGGGCCGAGTTTCGGGACCCAGTACTTC.

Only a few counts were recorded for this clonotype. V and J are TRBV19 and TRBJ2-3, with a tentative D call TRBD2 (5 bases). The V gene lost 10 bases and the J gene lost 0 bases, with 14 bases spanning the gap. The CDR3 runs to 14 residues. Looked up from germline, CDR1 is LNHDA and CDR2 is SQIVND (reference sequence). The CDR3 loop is CATHSGYSTDTQYF. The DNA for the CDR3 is TGTGCCACCCACAGCGGTTATAGCACAGATACGCAGTATTTT.

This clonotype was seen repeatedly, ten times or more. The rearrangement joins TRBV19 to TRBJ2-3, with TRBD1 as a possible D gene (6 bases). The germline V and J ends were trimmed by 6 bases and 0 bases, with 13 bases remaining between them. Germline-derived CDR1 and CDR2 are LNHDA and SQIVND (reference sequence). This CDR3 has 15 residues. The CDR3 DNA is TGTGCCAGTAGGCCCACAAGGGGGAGCACAGATACGCAGTATTTT. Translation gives CASRPTRGSTDTQYF.

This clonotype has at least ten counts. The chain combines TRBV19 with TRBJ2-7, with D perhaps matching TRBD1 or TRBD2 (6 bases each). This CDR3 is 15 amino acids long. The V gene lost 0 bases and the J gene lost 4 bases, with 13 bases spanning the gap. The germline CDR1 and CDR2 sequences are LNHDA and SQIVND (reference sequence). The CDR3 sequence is CASSIDPGAGYEQYF. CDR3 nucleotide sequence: TGTGCCAGTAGTATAGATCCGGGGGCCGGGTACGAGCAGTACTTC. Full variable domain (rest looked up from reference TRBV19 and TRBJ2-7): DGGITQSPKYLFRKEGQNVTLSCEQNLNHDAMYWYRQDPGQGLRLIYYSQIVNDFQKGDIAEGYSVSREKKESFPLTVTSAQKNPTAFYLCASSIDPGAGYEQYFGPGTRLTVT.

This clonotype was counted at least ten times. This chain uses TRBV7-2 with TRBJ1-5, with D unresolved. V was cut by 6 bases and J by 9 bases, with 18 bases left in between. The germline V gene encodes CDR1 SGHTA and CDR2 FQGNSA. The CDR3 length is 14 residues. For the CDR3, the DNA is TGTGCCAGCAGATCAATCCCCGGCTTTGGGCCCCAGCATTTT. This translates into CASRSIPGFGPQHF. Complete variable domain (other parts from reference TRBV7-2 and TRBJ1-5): GAGVSQSPSNKVTEKGKDVELRCDPISGHTALYWYRQSLGQGLEFLIYFQGNSAPDKSGLPSDRFSAERTGGSVSTLTIQRTQQEDSAVYLCASRSIPGFGPQHFGDGTRLSIL.

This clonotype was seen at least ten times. As DNA, the CDR3 is TGCGCCAGCAGCCAAGAGCCGGGACGGAACTATGGCTACACCTTC. This encodes CASSQEPGRNYGYTF. V usage is TRBV4-1 and J usage is TRBJ1-2; maybe TRBD1 (5 bases). Trimming removed 0 bases at V and 2 bases at J, with 10 bases between. The germline V gene encodes CDR1 MGHRA and CDR2 YSYEKL. The CDR3 loop spans 15 amino acids.

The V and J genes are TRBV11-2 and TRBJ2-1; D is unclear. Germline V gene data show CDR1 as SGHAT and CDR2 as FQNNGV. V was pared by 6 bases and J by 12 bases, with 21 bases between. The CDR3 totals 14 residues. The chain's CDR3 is CASSKTNIPDWQFF. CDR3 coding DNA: TGTGCCAGCAGTAAAACGAATATCCCGGATTGGCAGTTCTTC.

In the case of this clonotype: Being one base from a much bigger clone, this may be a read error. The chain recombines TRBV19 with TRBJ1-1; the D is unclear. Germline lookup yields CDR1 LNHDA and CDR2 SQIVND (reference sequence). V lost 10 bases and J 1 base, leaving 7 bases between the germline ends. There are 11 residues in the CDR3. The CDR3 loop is CAIRQNTEAFF. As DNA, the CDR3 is TGTGCCATCCGACAGAACACTGAAGCTTTCTTT. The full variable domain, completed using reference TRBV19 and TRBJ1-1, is DGGITQSPKYLFRKEGQNVTLSCEQNLNHDAMYWYRQDPGQGLRLIYYSQIVNDFQKGDIAEGYSVSREKKESFPLTVTSAQKNPTAFYLCAIRQNTEAFFGQGTRLTVV.